This entry lists 8 T cell receptor beta chains sequenced from one sample in a study of shared clonotypes between healthy human individuals. Sequencing was performed with immunoSEQ multiplex PCR; in TCRdb, only in-frame clones are kept and a portion is missing. The table records about 690,000 clones, 90% of them present only once. Source material: memory CD8+ T cells from PBMCs. Stated subset: CD45RO+ cells pooled with CCR7-negative TemRA cells. These receptors all stem from a man aged 18 to 30 in good health. Some clones in this sample may be carry-over from other donors' samples.

For this clone: Other nucleotide sequences in the sample specify the same CDR3. This chain joins TRBV9 and TRBJ1-5; 7 bases map to TRBD1. CDR3 length: 15 amino acids. V dropped 4 bases and J dropped 1; count of bases not matched to a gene: 5. Germline values: CDR1 SGDLS, CDR2 YYNGEE. The CDR3 DNA sequence: TGTGCCAGCAGCCCTCAGGGGGGCAGCAATCAGCCCCAGCATTTT. Translated: CASSPQGGSNQPQHF.

As for this clone: Other DNA sequences in this sample translate to the same CDR3. The chain joins TRBV9 to TRBJ2-3, with D perhaps TRBD1 (5 bases). Germline CDR1 reads SGDLS; CDR2 reads YYNGEE. V dropped 0 bases and J dropped 1 base, with 6 bases sitting between them. CDR3 length equals 14 residues. CDR3 protein: CASSVEGGTDTQYF. The CDR3 DNA reads TGTGCCAGCAGCGTAGAAGGGGGCACAGATACGCAGTATTTT.

This clone was found once. The CDR3 spells CASSLGRTDEAFF. In DNA, the CDR3 is TGTGCCAGCTCGTTGGGGAGGACGGACGAAGCTTTCTTT. The chain links TRBV18 to TRBJ1-1; D gene ambiguous. This CDR3 region has 13 residues. The V end lost 6 bases, the J end lost 8 bases, and 16 bases lay between the germline ends. Germline V gives CDR1 KGHSH, CDR2 LQKENI.

About this clone itself: The germline gene is not matched at one end of the junction; a read error may be the cause. CDR3: CASSENRAGELNHF. DNA of the CDR3: TGTGCCAGCAGCGAAAACCGGGCCGGGGAACTTAATCACTTC. This rearrangement joins TRBV7-6 to TRBJ2-5; possibly TRBD2 for D (5 bases). Germline V lookup: CDR1 SGHVS, CDR2 FNYEAQ. The CDR3 totals 14 residues.

The chain has TRBV4-1 and TRBJ1-6, with TRBD1 matching over 8 bases. The germline V gene encodes CDR1 MGHRA and CDR2 YSYEKL. The CDR3 contains 16 residues. Germline trimming cut 1 base from V and 10 bases from J; bases unmatched to any gene: 9. CDR3 in amino acids: CASSQVDRGSNSPLHF. The CDR3 DNA is TGCGCCAGCAGCCAAGTAGACAGGGGCAGTAACTCACCCCTCCACTTT.

The chain uses TRBV28 and TRBJ2-7, with a tentative D call TRBD2 (5 bases). Trimming took off 8 bases at V and 3 bases at J, with 20 bases between the two ends. The CDR3 loop spans 15 amino acids. Germline V lookup: CDR1 MDHEN, CDR2 SYDVKM. CDR3 sequence reads: CASHHPVAPVYEQYF. In DNA, the CDR3 is TGTGCCAGCCATCACCCGGTAGCGCCGGTCTACGAGCAGTACTTC.

This clone appeared a single time. This chain joins TRBV7-2 and TRBJ2-7; no firm D call. Germline V gene data show CDR1 as SGHTA and CDR2 as FQGNSA. This CDR3 is 10 amino acids long. Trimming left V 3 bases short and J 6 bases short, with 3 bases between. CDR3 bases: TGTGCCAGCAGCTTGGGCGAGCAGTACTTC. Translated: CASSLGEQYF.

J is TRBJ1-2 and V is TRBV9; possible D gene TRBD1, 5 bases. Looked up from germline, CDR1 is SGDLS and CDR2 is YYNGEE. V lost 0 bases to trimming and J lost 7 bases, with 13 bases between them. This CDR3 is 14 amino acids long. The CDR3 DNA is TGTGCCAGCAGCGTAGCTACGGGGGGTCGTGGCTACACCTTC. As protein: CASSVATGGRGYTF.